The clone carrying this T cell receptor (beta chain) was detected ten times or more. As yet, its antigen is unknown. Every donor was a healthy Caucasian. Template switching added a universal primer site, and cDNA bore unique molecular identifiers. TCRdb re-called the 5' RACE reads with MiXCR, one entry per CDR3 protein. The repertoire holds some 1,700,000 distinct CDR3 sequences, under 35% seen once, with 0.27% in the top ten. This sample is drawn from a study of identical twins. This CDR3 comprises 14 residues. Trimming left V 3 bases short and J 0 bases short, with 9 bases between. Germline lookup yields CDR1 MNHEY and CDR2 SVGAGI. Study observations and caveats: Modelling approaches yielded underestimates of out-of-frame TCR alpha sharing between monozygotic twins. Cross-sectional statistical analysis, not tracking of the same donors, underpinned the conclusions.

The specimen sequenced was cord blood. The rearrangement uses TRBV6-5 and TRBJ2-7, with D tentatively TRBD1 (6 bases). The clonotype comes from a newborn girl in good health. The CDR3 protein is CASSYGTNSYEQYF. The CDR3 bases are TGTGCCAGCAGTTATGGGACAAACTCCTACGAGCAGTACTTC.